This T cell receptor (beta chain) was sequenced during a study of blood T cell repertoires in COVID-19 (TCRdb year 2020). As for the study more broadly: Samples covering the acute and convalescent phases of COVID-19 were provided by collaborators in the United States, Italy and Spain. The dataset comprised deeply sampled blood TCRbeta repertoires from subjects exposed to, actively infected with, or recovered from COVID-19. Samples came from the ongoing ImmuneRACE study (first 160 participants) plus 1,254 subjects from 6 global collaborators. Sample metadata almost always included a de-identified subject ID, COVID-19 status, age in years and sex. The material from the prospective study consisted of cDNA or gDNA derived from T cells, B-cell-depleted T cells, or PBMCs. The repertoires were made available in a free public database intended to serve as a resource for research on the immune response to SARS-CoV-2. Where available, HLA class I and class II types were obtained from metadata supplied by the sample provider rather than from assay-based typing. Results the study describes overall, beyond this receptor: How much clinical and demographic metadata was included differed by source and by participant, and the metadata was provided uncurated.

The immunoSEQ Assay, a bias-controlled multiplex PCR, was used to amplify TCRbeta CDR3 regions from genomic DNA. In the original analysis: The number of nucleated cells in each sample was estimated from the amplification of reference gene primers within the assay. To quantify the absolute abundance of each unique TCRbeta CDR3 rearrangement, sequence reads were collapsed and filtered. Productive Simpson clonality was computed per sample as the square root of Simpson's diversity index over productive rearrangements. In TCRdb, the immuneACCESS table is reduced to in-frame sequences with V and J assigned. These tables do not hold every clone; where another copy was compared, an unresolved V gene accounts for under half, and the others remain unexplained. V and J calls and clone size are as listed in that table; D and trimming were resolved from the DNA. For this sample the table gives 150,000 or so clones, of which about 89% were detected only once. Jointly, the top ten make up about an eighth of the sample.

In the case of this clone: Its specific antigen is unknown. No per-base quality is available; no much larger clone lies one base away.

One collaborating source in Seattle enrolled patients while the patients were actively infected and followed the patients over time throughout the course of disease. Collaborating institutions collected whole blood in K2EDTA tubes following their own protocols. For TCRbeta analysis, collaborators shipped samples in one of three forms: frozen whole blood, isolated PBMCs, or DNA extracted from either of those sample types. CDR1 and CDR2 (LGHNA, YNFKEQ) derive from the germline V gene. From V the trimming removes 2 bases and from J it removes 2 bases, while the gene matches leave 9 bases of the junction unaccounted for. Reading from cysteine to phenylalanine, the CDR3 counts 17 amino acids. Of all the DNA, just the CDR3 is kept, 51 bases in frame from base 1.

Sequenced material: peripheral blood. The chain links TRBV4-2 with TRBJ2-7; 10 bases in the junction line up with TRBD1. This TCR was sampled from a woman aged 70-85 years with COVID-19, enrolled during active disease. The sequenced DNA is TGTGCCAGCAGCCAATGGGGGTCGGGACAGGGGACCTACGAGCAGTACTTC. It is translated as CASSQWGSGQGTYEQYF.